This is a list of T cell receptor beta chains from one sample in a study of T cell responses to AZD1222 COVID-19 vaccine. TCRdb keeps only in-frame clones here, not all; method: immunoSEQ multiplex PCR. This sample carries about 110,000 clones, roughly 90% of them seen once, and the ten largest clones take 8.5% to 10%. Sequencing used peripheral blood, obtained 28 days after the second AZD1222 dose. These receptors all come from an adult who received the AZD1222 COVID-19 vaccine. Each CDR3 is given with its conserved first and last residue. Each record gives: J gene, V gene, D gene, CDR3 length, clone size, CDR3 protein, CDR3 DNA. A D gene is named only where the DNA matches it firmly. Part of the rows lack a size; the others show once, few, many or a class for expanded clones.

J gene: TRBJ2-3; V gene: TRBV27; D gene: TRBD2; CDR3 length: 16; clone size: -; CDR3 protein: CASSSRLAGRTDTQYF; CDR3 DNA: TGTGCCAGCAGTTCACGACTAGCGGGGCGCACAGATACGCAGTATTTT
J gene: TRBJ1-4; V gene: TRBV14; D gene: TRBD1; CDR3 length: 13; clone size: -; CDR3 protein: CASSHRTGLKLFF; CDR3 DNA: TGTGCCAGCAGCCACAGGACAGGTCTAAAACTGTTTTTT
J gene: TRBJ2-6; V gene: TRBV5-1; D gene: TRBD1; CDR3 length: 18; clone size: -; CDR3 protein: CASSPGQGKSSGANVLTF; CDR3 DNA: TGCGCCAGCAGCCCGGGACAGGGAAAGAGCTCTGGGGCCAACGTCCTGACTTTC
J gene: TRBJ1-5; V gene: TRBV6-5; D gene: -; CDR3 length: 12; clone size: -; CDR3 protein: CASSPGNQPQHF; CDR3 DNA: TGTGCCAGCAGTCCAGGAAATCAGCCCCAGCATTTT
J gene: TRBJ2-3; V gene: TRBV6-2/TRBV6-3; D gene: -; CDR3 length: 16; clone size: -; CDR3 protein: CASSPRTGRGTDTQYF; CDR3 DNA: TGTGCCAGCAGCCCTAGGACCGGAAGGGGCACAGATACGCAGTATTTT
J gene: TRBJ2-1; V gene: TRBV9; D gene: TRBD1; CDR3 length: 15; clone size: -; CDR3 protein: CASSLRTGETNEQFF; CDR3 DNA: TGTGCCAGCAGCCTCCGGACAGGGGAAACCAATGAGCAGTTCTTC
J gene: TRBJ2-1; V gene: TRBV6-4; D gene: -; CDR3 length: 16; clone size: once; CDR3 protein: CASSDSLTSAYNEQFF; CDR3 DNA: TGTGCCAGCAGTGACTCTCTGACCAGCGCCTACAATGAGCAGTTCTTC
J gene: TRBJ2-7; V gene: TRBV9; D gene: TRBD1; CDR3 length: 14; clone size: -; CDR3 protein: CASSETGGSYEQYF; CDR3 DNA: TGTGCCAGCAGCGAGACAGGGGGCTCCTACGAGCAGTACTTC
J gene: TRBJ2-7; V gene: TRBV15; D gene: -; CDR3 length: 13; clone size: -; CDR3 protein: CATSTGLVYEQYF; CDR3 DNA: TGTGCCACCAGCACAGGTTTGGTATACGAGCAGTACTTC
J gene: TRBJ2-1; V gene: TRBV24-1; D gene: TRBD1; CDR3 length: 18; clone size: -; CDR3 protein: CATSDPTNRGRSYNEQFF; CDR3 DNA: TGTGCCACCAGTGACCCGACAAACAGGGGAAGATCCTACAATGAGCAGTTCTTC
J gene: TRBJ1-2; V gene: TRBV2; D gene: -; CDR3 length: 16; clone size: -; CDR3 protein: CASSRSTGILDYGYTF; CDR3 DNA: TGTGCCAGCAGTCGTAGTACTGGGATACTCGACTATGGCTACACCTTC
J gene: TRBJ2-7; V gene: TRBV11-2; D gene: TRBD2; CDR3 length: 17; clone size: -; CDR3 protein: CASSLEPWTSVRDEQYF; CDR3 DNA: TGTGCCAGCAGCTTAGAACCCTGGACTAGCGTCCGTGACGAGCAGTACTTC
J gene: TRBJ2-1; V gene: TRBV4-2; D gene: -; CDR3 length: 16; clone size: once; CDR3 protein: CASSQRAESSYNEQFF; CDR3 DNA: TGTGCCAGCAGCCAAAGGGCGGAAAGCTCCTACAATGAGCAGTTCTTC
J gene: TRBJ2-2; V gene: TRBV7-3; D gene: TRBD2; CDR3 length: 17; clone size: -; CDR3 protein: CASSNRLAGERAGELFF; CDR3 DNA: TGTGCCAGCAGCAACAGACTAGCGGGAGAGAGGGCCGGGGAGCTGTTTTTT
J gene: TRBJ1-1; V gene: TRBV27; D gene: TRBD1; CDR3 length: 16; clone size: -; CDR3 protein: CASSSLSGQGGTEAFF; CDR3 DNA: TGTGCCAGCAGTTCCCTTTCCGGACAGGGAGGGACTGAAGCTTTCTTT
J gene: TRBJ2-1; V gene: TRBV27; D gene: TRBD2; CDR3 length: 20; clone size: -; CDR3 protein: CASSLRTFGLAGGDNNEQFF; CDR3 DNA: TGTGCCAGCAGTCTACGGACTTTTGGATTAGCGGGGGGGGATAACAATGAGCAGTTCTTC
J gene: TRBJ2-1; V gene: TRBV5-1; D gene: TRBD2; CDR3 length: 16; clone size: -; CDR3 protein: CASSFARGGGAHEQFF; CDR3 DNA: TGCGCCAGCAGCTTTGCGCGTGGCGGGGGGGCCCATGAGCAGTTCTTC
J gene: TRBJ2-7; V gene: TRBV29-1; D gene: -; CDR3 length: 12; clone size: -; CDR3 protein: CSVDPGSYEQYF; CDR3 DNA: TGCAGCGTTGATCCAGGGTCCTACGAGCAGTACTTC
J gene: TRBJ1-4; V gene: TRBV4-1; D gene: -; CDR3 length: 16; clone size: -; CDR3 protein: CASSQGSGRQNEKLFF; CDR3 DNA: TGCGCCAGCAGCCAAGGTTCCGGCAGACAAAATGAAAAACTGTTTTTT
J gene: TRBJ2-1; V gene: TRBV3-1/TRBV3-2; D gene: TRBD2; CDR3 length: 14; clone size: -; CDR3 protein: CASSRTSGSHEQFF; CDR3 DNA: TGTGCCAGCAGCCGGACTAGCGGGAGCCATGAGCAGTTCTTC
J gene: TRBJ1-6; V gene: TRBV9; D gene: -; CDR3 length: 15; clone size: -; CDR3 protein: CASSVEAGANSPLHF; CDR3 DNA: TGTGCCAGCAGCGTAGAAGCTGGGGCTAATTCACCCCTCCACTTT
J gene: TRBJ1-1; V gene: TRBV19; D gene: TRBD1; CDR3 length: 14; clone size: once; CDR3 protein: CASSLGQTNTEAFF; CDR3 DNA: TGTGCCAGTAGTTTGGGACAGACGAACACTGAAGCTTTCTTT
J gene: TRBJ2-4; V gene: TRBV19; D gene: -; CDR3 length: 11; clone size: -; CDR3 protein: CACATPSIQYF; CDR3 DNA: TGTGCCTGTGCGACACCTTCCATTCAGTACTTC
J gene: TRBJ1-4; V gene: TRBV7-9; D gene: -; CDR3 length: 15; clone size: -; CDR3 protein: CASSLGASDNEKLFF; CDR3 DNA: TGTGCCAGCAGCTTAGGGGCATCCGATAATGAAAAACTGTTTTTT
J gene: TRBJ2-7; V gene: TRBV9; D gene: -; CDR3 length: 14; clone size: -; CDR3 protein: CASSVAGVNYEQYF; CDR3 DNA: TGTGCCAGCAGCGTCGCCGGGGTCAACTACGAGCAGTACTTC
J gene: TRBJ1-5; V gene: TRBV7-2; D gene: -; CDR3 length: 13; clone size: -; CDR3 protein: CASSAGRDQPQHF; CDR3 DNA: TGTGCCAGCAGCGCCGGAAGGGATCAGCCCCAGCATTTT